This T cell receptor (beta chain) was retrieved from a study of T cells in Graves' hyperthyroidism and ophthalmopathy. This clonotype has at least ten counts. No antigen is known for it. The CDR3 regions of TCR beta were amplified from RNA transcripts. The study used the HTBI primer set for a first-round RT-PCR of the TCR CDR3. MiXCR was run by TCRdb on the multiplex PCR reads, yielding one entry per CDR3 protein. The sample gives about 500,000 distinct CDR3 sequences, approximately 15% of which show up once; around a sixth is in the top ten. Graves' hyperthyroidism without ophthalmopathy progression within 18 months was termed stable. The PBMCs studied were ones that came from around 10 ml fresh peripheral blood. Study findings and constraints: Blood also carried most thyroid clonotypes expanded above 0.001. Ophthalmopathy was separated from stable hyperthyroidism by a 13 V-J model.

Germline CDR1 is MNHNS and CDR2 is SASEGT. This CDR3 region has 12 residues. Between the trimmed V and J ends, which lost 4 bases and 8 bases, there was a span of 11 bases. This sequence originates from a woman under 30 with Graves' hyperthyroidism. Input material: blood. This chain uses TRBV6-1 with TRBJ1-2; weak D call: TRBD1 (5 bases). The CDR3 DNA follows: TGTGCCAGCAGTGCAATAGGGGAAGGCTACACCTTC. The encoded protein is CASSAIGEGYTF.